This TCR beta chain stems from a study of CD8+ T cells in alopecia areata. Regarding the study as a whole: Whereas mice showed it more clearly, TCR sharing across patients was murkier, possibly because of HLA.

With regard to this clone: Its target is unknown.

This CDR3 spans 15 amino acids. Per the germline V gene, CDR1 is GTSNPN and CDR2 is SVGIG (reference sequence). The ends lost 1 base at V and 4 bases at J; junction bases unmatched: 7. cDNA serving as the sequencing template came from extracted, reverse transcribed RNA. Sequenced by immunoSEQ multiplex PCR; TCRdb stores in-frame clones only, minus some. The sample carries 75,000 to 80,000 clones, about 71% recorded once. Documented treatment: oral pan-JAK inhibitor, 5-10 mg twice daily. Collection of lesional scalp punch biopsies and peripheral blood was performed in alopecia areata patients. This specimen consisted of CD8+ T cells sorted from blood, obtained at week 24, from a patient treated with tofacitinib. The TCR was taken from a human donor with alopecia areata. The rearrangement links TRBV30 to TRBJ2-1, with 7 nucleotides matching TRBD2. The CDR3 loop is CAWSGRGSLYNEQFF. The CDR3 DNA follows: TGTGCCTGGAGTGGGCGCGGGAGCTTATACAATGAGCAGTTCTTC.